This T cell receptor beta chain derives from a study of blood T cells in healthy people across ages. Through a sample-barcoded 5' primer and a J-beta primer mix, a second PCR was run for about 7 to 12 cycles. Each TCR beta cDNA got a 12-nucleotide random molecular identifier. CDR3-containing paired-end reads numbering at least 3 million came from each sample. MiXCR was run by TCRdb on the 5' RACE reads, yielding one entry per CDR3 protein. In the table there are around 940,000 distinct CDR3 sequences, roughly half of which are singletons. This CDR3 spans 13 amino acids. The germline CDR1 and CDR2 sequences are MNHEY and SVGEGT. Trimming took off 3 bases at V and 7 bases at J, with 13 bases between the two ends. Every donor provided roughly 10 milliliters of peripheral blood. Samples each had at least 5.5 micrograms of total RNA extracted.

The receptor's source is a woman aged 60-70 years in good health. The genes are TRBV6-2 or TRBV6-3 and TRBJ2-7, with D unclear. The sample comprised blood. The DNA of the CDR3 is TGTGCCAGCAGTTATGCCCATGTGGGAGAGCAGTACTTC. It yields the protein CASSYAHVGEQYF.